These 3 T cell receptor beta chains came from one sample sequenced in a study of cytomegalovirus exposure and HLA in healthy donors. Assay used: immunoSEQ multiplex PCR; TCRdb lists only in-frame clones, some missing. The data contain fewer than 250,000 clones, around 87% of them singletons. Material: PBMCs. These receptors all stem from a man aged 18 to 30 in good health and CMV-seronegative.

The chain joins TRBV5-1 to TRBJ1-6, with D possibly being TRBD1 (5 bases). Germline values: CDR1 SGHRS, CDR2 YFSETQ. The CDR3 runs to 16 residues. With 2 bases removed from V and 10 bases from J, the gap between germline ends came to 19 bases. CDR3: CASSLTSGGLRSPLHF. DNA for the CDR3: TGCGCCAGCAGCTTAACCTCGGGGGGATTGAGGTCACCCCTCCACTTT.

The CDR3 coding sequence is TGTGCCAGCAGCGTAGCTACTGGGGGGGCCGCATCAGATACGCAGTATTTT. Its translation is CASSVATGGAASDTQYF. The V gene is TRBV9, the J gene TRBJ2-3, with a weak D call TRBD2 (7 bases). In germline, CDR1 is SGDLS, CDR2 YYNGEE. The V end was cut by 0 bases, the J end by 4 bases, with 18 bases between. The CDR3 sequence is 17 residues long.

This chain uses TRBV5-6 with TRBJ1-2; 7 bases match TRBD1. V shed 4 bases, J shed 5 bases, and the junction held 5 bases outside the gene matches. CDR3 size: 13 residues. Germline V CDR1 and CDR2: SGHDT, YYEEEE. This CDR3 is CASSPGQEYGYTF. In DNA, the CDR3 is TGTGCCAGCAGCCCTGGACAGGAGTATGGCTACACCTTC.